The next 29 T cell receptor beta chains were all read from a single sample in a study of cytomegalovirus exposure and HLA in healthy donors. Vbeta (60) and Jbeta (13) primers were used in the PCR. The repertoire was sequenced with immunoSEQ multiplex PCR; TCRdb's copy has only in-frame clones and lacks some. The sample has approximately 160,000 clones, around 78% seen once; the top ten hold around 3%. The sequenced material came from PBMCs. All receptors come from a woman aged 50 to 60 in good health and CMV-seropositive.

This clone was observed once. The chain joins TRBV6-1 to TRBJ1-1, with 10 bases fitting TRBD1. The CDR3 sequence is 15 residues long. V was clipped by 8 bases and J by 7 bases; unmatched bases: 13. CDR1 MNHNS and CDR2 SASEGT come from the germline V gene. The CDR3: CASGERQGAGGEAFF. CDR3 nucleotide sequence: TGTGCCAGCGGAGAACGACAGGGGGCAGGAGGTGAAGCTTTCTTT.

The chain carries TRBV5-1 and TRBJ1-1; the match to TRBD1 covers 11 bases. CDR1 is SGHRS and CDR2 is YFSETQ in the germline V gene. The CDR3 runs to 15 residues. With 4 bases clipped from V and 1 base from J, the junction kept 3 bases outside the gene matches. The CDR3 sequence is CASSPGTGGNTEAFF. CDR3 in DNA: TGCGCCAGCAGCCCTGGGACAGGGGGGAACACTGAAGCTTTCTTT.

The chain recombines TRBV10-3 with TRBJ2-6; 8 nucleotides line up with TRBD2. This CDR3 is built from 15 residues. With 3 bases clipped from V and 4 bases from J, the junction kept 2 bases outside the gene matches. CDR1 ENHRY and CDR2 SYGVKD come from the germline V gene. CDR3 DNA sequence: TGTGCCATCAGTGATAGCGGGGAGGGGGCCAACGTCCTGACTTTC. Translating it yields CAISDSGEGANVLTF.

V gene TRBV5-5 combines with J gene TRBJ1-2; 12 positions match TRBD1. The CDR3 length is 16 residues. Unmatched junction bases numbered 5, after V lost 3 bases and J lost 2 bases. Germline V gene sequence: CDR1 SGHKS, CDR2 YYEKEE (reference sequence). The DNA of the CDR3 is TGTGCCAGCAGCTCCGGGACAGGGGGCCAGAACTATGGCTACACCTTC. Protein: CASSSGTGGQNYGYTF.

CDR3 amino acids: CASITPGAGTEAFF. In nucleotides, the CDR3 is TGTGCCAGTATCACCCCAGGGGCTGGCACTGAAGCTTTCTTT. V is TRBV19 and J is TRBJ1-1; D perhaps matches TRBD1 (6 bases). The germline V gene encodes CDR1 LNHDA and CDR2 SQIVND (reference sequence). V was cut by 7 bases and J by 4 bases, with 16 bases left in between. CDR3 size: 14 residues.

V usage is TRBV10-3 and J usage is TRBJ2-1, with TRBD2 identical over 15 bases. Germline V gene lookup returns CDR1 ENHRY and CDR2 SYGVKD. Trimming cost V 5 bases and J 5 bases; bases outside gene matches: 7. The CDR3 has 17 amino acids. The CDR3 loop is CAISSGLAGGGDNEQFF. In DNA, the CDR3 is TGTGCCATCAGTTCGGGACTAGCGGGGGGCGGTGACAATGAGCAGTTCTTC.

This clone has a handful of counts. The chain has TRBV11-3 and TRBJ2-1; TRBD2 matches 8 bases. Germline V CDR1 and CDR2: SGHNT, YENEEA. This CDR3 is 16 amino acids long. Trimming took 2 bases from V and 5 from J; bases not matched to a gene: 8. The CDR3 is CASSLLAGGTHNEQFF. CDR3 nucleotide sequence: TGTGCCAGCAGCTTACTGGCGGGAGGAACCCACAATGAGCAGTTCTTC.

The chain couples TRBV30 to TRBJ2-2; possible D gene TRBD2, 6 bases. This CDR3 is built from 14 residues. The V and J ends lost 8 bases and 0 bases respectively, with 13 bases between them. From germline, CDR1 is GTSNPN and CDR2 SVGIG (reference sequence). The CDR3 bases are TGTGCCGGGGTAGCGGACGCGAACACCGGGGAGCTGTTTTTT. This sequence encodes CAGVADANTGELFF.

This clone has just a few counts. The chain links TRBV28 to TRBJ2-3; 7 bases map to TRBD2. From germline, CDR1 is MDHEN and CDR2 SYDVKM. Trimming at V came to 3 bases and at J to 3 bases, leaving 3 bases not matched to a gene. There are 14 residues in the CDR3. For the CDR3, the DNA is TGTGCCAGCAGTTTGGCGGGAGTGACAGATACGCAGTATTTT. It encodes CASSLAGVTDTQYF.

The CDR3 region is CASSLEGTGGNQPQHF. The CDR3 region has the DNA TGTGCCAGCAGCTTAGAAGGGACAGGGGGCAATCAGCCCCAGCATTTT. J is TRBJ1-5 and V is TRBV7-2, with 10 bases that match TRBD1. CDR1 and CDR2 from the germline V gene are SGHTA and FQGNSA. The V gene end was trimmed by 1 base and the J gene end by 2 bases; junction bases not matched to a gene: 2. There are 16 residues in the CDR3.

About this clone: The same CDR3 also results from other DNA sequences found in this sample. The chain links TRBV7-2 to TRBJ2-7; 7 bases match TRBD1. J lost 2 bases, V lost 2 bases, and 3 bases had no gene match. This CDR3 contains 14 residues. Germline CDR1 is SGHTA and CDR2 is FQGNSA. CDR3 nucleotides: TGTGCCAGCAGCTTAAGGGGACAGACCTACGAGCAGTACTTC. Its protein is CASSLRGQTYEQYF. The full variable domain, with the rest looked up from reference TRBV7-2 and TRBJ2-7, is GAGVSQSPSNKVTEKGKDVELRCDPISGHTALYWYRQSLGQGLEFLIYFQGNSAPDKSGLPSDRFSAERTGGSVSTLTIQRTQQEDSAVYLCASSLRGQTYEQYFGPGTRLTVT.

The chain couples TRBV7-2 to TRBJ2-7; the match to TRBD2 covers 8 bases. CDR3 size: 17 residues. The trim removed 5 bases at V and 7 bases at J, leaving 19 bases unmatched. Germline-derived CDR1 and CDR2 are SGHTA and FQGNSA. The CDR3 protein is CASSPSDSGTRPGEQYF. As DNA, the CDR3 is TGTGCCAGCAGCCCCTCCGATAGCGGGACAAGGCCAGGGGAGCAGTACTTC.

The chain is built from TRBV19 and TRBJ1-2; a possible D gene is TRBD1 (5 bases). V was clipped by 7 bases and J by 7 bases, with 16 bases between them. There are 13 residues in the CDR3. Germline V gives CDR1 LNHDA, CDR2 SQIVND (reference sequence). CDR3 sequence: CASTRGNSGGYTF. In nucleotides, the CDR3 is TGTGCCAGTACTAGGGGTAATAGCGGTGGCTACACCTTC.

This clone was counted only a few times. V and J are TRBV19 and TRBJ1-5, with D unresolved. CDR1 and CDR2 (germline): LNHDA, SQIVND (reference sequence). The CDR3 has 15 amino acids. V gave up 3 bases and J gave up 4 bases, with 13 bases separating them. CDR3 coding DNA: TGTGCCAGTAGTATCAGTGCGGATTCAAATCAGCCCCAGCATTTT. Translation gives CASSISADSNQPQHF.

The chain joins TRBV9 to TRBJ2-7; a weak D match, TRBD1 (6 bases). The CDR3 spans 17 residues. Per germline, CDR1 SGDLS and CDR2 YYNGEE. With 0 bases removed from V and 4 bases from J, the gap between germline ends came to 20 bases. The CDR3 loop reads CASSVGERGNVVYEQYF. CDR3 nucleotides: TGTGCCAGCAGCGTAGGCGAAAGGGGGAACGTTGTTTACGAGCAGTACTTC.

This clone was observed a few times. V gene TRBV5-4 combines with J gene TRBJ2-7; 7 bases match TRBD1. CDR1 is SGHNT and CDR2 is YYREEE in the germline V gene (reference sequence). Trimming cost V 6 bases and J 3 bases; bases outside gene matches: 9. The CDR3 spans 14 residues. CDR3 sequence reads: CASNVRDRDYEQYF. The CDR3 coding sequence is TGTGCCAGCAACGTCCGGGACAGAGACTACGAGCAGTACTTC.

The V and J genes are TRBV20-1 and TRBJ2-1, with D possibly being TRBD2 (5 bases). The CDR3 is made up of 11 amino acids. Trimming took 5 bases from V and 10 from J, leaving 12 bases between them. Looked up from germline, CDR1 is DFQATT and CDR2 is SNEGSKA (reference sequence). In nucleotides, the CDR3 is TGCAGTGCTGTAGGGAGTGTCGAGCAGTTCTTC. Its protein product is CSAVGSVEQFF.

The gene calls are TRBV5-6 and TRBJ2-7; maybe TRBD2 (5 bases). Germline V gives CDR1 SGHDT, CDR2 YYEEEE. The V gene lost 0 bases and the J gene lost 2 bases, with 15 bases spanning the gap. The CDR3 extends over 16 amino acids. CDR3 sequence: CASSLEGSLPPYEQYF. The CDR3, as DNA: TGTGCCAGCAGCTTGGAAGGGAGCCTACCCCCCTACGAGCAGTACTTC.

This chain links TRBV4-1 with TRBJ2-1, with D perhaps matching TRBD2 (6 bases). The CDR3 is 15 residues long. Trimming removed 0 bases from V and 4 bases from J, with 10 bases in between. The germline CDR1 and CDR2 sequences are MGHRA and YSYEKL. The CDR3 sequence is CASSQDSGSYNEQFF. The CDR3 nucleotides are TGCGCCAGCAGCCAAGATAGCGGCAGTTACAATGAGCAGTTCTTC.

The J gene is TRBJ1-1, the V gene TRBV5-4, with a possible D match to TRBD1 (5 bases). Per the germline V gene, CDR1 is SGHNT and CDR2 is YYREEE (reference sequence). The CDR3 spans 17 residues. Trimming pared 0 bases from V and 5 bases from J, leaving 20 bases between. CDR3 region: CASSLAGGGTTGTEAFF. The CDR3 nucleotides read TGTGCCAGCAGCTTGGCCGGAGGCGGGACTACGGGGACTGAAGCTTTCTTT.

This chain links TRBV9 with TRBJ1-4, with 7 positions matching TRBD1. Germline CDR1 reads SGDLS; CDR2 reads YYNGEE. This CDR3 has 15 amino acids. Trimming removed 3 bases from V and 8 bases from J; junction bases left unmatched: 10. The CDR3 DNA reads TGTGCCAGCAGCGCTCAGGGGGGCACAGGCGAAAAACTGTTTTTT. It yields the protein CASSAQGGTGEKLFF.

The gene calls are TRBV9 and TRBJ1-1; 7 nucleotides agree with TRBD1. The CDR3 covers 13 residues. V shed 4 bases and J 8 bases; nucleotides not matched to a gene: 8. In germline, CDR1 is SGDLS, CDR2 YYNGEE. The CDR3 region has the DNA TGTGCCAGCAGCCCAACAGGGGCGTCCGAAGCTTTCTTT. Protein sequence: CASSPTGASEAFF.

This chain joins TRBV4-2 and TRBJ1-5, with D possibly TRBD1 on 6 matching bases. V was trimmed by 0 bases and J by 7 bases, leaving 16 bases between them. Germline V lookup: CDR1 LGHNA, CDR2 YNFKEQ. CDR3 size: 16 residues. This CDR3 is CASSQDVGGGGQPQHF. The CDR3 nucleotides are TGTGCCAGCAGCCAAGATGTCGGAGGGGGGGGCCAGCCCCAGCATTTT.

The rearrangement joins TRBV10-3 to TRBJ2-3, with TRBD2 matching over 7 bases. V gave up 6 bases and J gave up 0 bases; unmatched junction bases: 6. Germline CDR1 is ENHRY and CDR2 is SYGVKD. The CDR3 consists of 15 residues. For the CDR3, the DNA is TGTGCCATCAGGGCCGGGGGGTATAGCACAGATACGCAGTATTTT. Protein sequence: CAIRAGGYSTDTQYF.

This sequence joins TRBV15 and TRBJ2-3, with 7 bases fitting TRBD2. The length of the CDR3 is 14 residues. After removal of 5 bases from V and 2 bases from J, the junction contained 4 bases not matched to a gene. The germline CDR1 and CDR2 sequences are LNHNV and YYDKDF (reference sequence). CDR3 bases: TGTGCCACCAGCCGAGCGGGGTACACAGATACGCAGTATTTT. Translated, it gives CATSRAGYTDTQYF.

V usage is TRBV7-9 and J usage is TRBJ1-2; D perhaps matches TRBD1 (5 bases). CDR3 length: 15 amino acids. Germline CDR1 reads SEHNR; CDR2 reads FQNEAQ (reference sequence). With 3 bases removed from V and 4 bases from J, the gap between germline ends came to 15 bases. CDR3 coding DNA: TGTGCCAGCAGCTTCCTGACACAGGACCCCTATGGCTACACCTTC. Translation gives CASSFLTQDPYGYTF. Variable domain in full (rest from reference TRBV7-9 and TRBJ1-2): DTGVSQNPRHKITKRGQNVTFRCDPISEHNRLYWYRQTLGQGPEFLTYFQNEAQLEKSRLLSDRFSAERPKGSFSTLEIQRTEQGDSAMYLCASSFLTQDPYGYTFGSGTRLTVV.

This chain uses TRBV9 with TRBJ2-1, with 11 nucleotides matching TRBD2. This CDR3 is built from 18 residues. CDR1 is SGDLS, CDR2 YYNGEE, per germline. The V and J ends lost 4 bases and 4 bases, in that order; junction bases with no gene match: 13. The CDR3 sequence is CASSPRGLSGGAYNEQFF. In nucleotides, the CDR3 is TGTGCCAGCAGCCCTAGGGGCCTTAGCGGGGGGGCGTACAATGAGCAGTTCTTC.

The chain combines TRBV12-5 with TRBJ1-1, with 7 bases identical to TRBD1. The V gene's germline CDR1 is LGHNT and CDR2 FRNRAP. This CDR3 spans 17 amino acids. The V segment lost 2 bases and the J segment 0 bases; nucleotides outside the gene matches: 9. CDR3: CASGLQSRGLMNTEAFF. CDR3 bases: TGTGCTAGTGGTTTGCAGTCAAGGGGGCTAATGAACACTGAAGCTTTCTTT.

A remark on this clone: The junction and the germline gene differ at one end; a read error may be behind it. For the CDR3, the DNA is TGTGCCAGCAGCTTAGGTGGGATGTACCCCCCTGGGGCCAACGGCCTGACTTTC. Protein product: CASSLGGMYPPGANGLTF. The chain links TRBV7-9 to TRBJ2-6; D may be TRBD1 (5 bases). The CDR3 has 18 amino acids. In germline, CDR1 is SEHNR, CDR2 FQNEAQ (reference sequence). The whole variable domain, filled in from reference TRBV7-9 and TRBJ2-6, reads DTGVSQNPRHKITKRGQNVTFRCDPISEHNRLYWYRQTLGQGPEFLTYFQNEAQLEKSRLLSDRFSAERPKGSFSTLEIQRTEQGDSAMYLCASSLGGMYPPGANGLTFGAGSRLTVL.